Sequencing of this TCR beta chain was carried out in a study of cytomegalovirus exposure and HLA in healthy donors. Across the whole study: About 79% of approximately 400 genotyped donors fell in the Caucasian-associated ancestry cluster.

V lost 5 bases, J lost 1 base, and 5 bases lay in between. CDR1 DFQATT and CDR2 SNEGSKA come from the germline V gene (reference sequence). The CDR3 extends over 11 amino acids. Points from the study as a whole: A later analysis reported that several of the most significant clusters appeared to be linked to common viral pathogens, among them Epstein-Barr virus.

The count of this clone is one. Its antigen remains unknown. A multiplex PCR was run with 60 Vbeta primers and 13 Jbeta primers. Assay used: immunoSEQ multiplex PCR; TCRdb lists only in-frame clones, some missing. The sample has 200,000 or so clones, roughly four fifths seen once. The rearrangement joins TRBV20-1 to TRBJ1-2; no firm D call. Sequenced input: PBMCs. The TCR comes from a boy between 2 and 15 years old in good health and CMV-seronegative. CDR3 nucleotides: TGCAGTGCTTCCTATAACTATGGCTACACCTTC. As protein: CSASYNYGYTF.